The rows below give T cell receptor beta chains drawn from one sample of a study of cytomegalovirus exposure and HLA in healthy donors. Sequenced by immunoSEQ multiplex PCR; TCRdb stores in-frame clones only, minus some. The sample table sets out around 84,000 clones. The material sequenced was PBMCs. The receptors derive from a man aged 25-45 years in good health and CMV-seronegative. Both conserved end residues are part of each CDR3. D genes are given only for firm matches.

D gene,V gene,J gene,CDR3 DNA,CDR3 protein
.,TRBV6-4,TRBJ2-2,TGTGCCAGCAGTGACAGGGGTGGTTCCGGGGAGCTGTTTTTT,CASSDRGGSGELFF
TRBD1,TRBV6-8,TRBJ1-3,TGTGCCAGCATCCTACCGGGACAGGGGAAGTTCTCTGGAAACACCATATATTTT,CASILPGQGKFSGNTIYF
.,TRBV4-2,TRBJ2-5,TGTGCCAGCAGCCCCCGCGGGGCCATTCAAGAGACCCAGTACTTC,CASSPRGAIQETQYF
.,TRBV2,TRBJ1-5,TGTGCCAGCACCCCCGGGTATAGCAATCAGCCCCAGCATTTT,CASTPGYSNQPQHF
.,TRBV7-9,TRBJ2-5,TGTGCCAGCAGCTTTGGGGGCATAGAGACCCAGTACTTC,CASSFGGIETQYF
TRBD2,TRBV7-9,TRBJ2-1,TGTGCCAGCAGCTTAGGGGAAAGACTAGCGGGGTTCTACAATGAGCAGTTCTTC,CASSLGERLAGFYNEQFF
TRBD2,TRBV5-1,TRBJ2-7,TGCGCCAGCAGCTCCGGACTAGCGGGAGAGTTATACGAGCAGTACTTC,CASSSGLAGELYEQYF
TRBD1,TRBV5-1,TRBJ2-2,TGCGCCAGCGGAGGACAGGGTGACACCGGGGAGCTGTTTTTT,CASGGQGDTGELFF
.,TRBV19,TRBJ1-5,TGTGCCAGTAGTATCCCCCGACAGCTTTATTATAGCAATCAGCCCCAGCATTTT,CASSIPRQLYYSNQPQHF
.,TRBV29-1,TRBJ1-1,TGCAGCGTTCGCCTACGCACTGAAGCTTTCTTT,CSVRLRTEAFF
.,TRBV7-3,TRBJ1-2,TGTGCCAGCAGCTTAACGGGGGGGCAGGAGGGCTACACCTTC,CASSLTGGQEGYTF
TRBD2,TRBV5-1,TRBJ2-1,TGCGCCAGCAGCTTGGTTCTGGGGAGGGAGGTGGTCCATGAGCAGTTCTTC,CASSLVLGREVVHEQFF
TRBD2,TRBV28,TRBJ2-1,TGTGCCAGCAGACAGACTGGGCGGGGGGGTCCGTTCTTC,CASRQTGRGGPFF
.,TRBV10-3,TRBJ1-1,TGTGCCATCAGTGAAGGAGAGAACACTGAAGCTTTCTTT,CAISEGENTEAFF
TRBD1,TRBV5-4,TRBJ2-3,TGTGCCAGCAGCTCCGGGACAGGGTACCCAGATACGCAGTATTTT,CASSSGTGYPDTQYF
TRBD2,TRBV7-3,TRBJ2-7,TGTGCCAGCAGCTTAGGCCCTCCTGGGACTAGCGGGAGGGAAGGAGAGCAGTACTTC,CASSLGPPGTSGREGEQYF
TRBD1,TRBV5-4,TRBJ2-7,TGTGCCAGCAGCCCAGACAGGGGATCCTACGAGCAGTACTTC,CASSPDRGSYEQYF
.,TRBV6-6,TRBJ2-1,TGTGCCAGCAGACGCCGGGACAATGAGCAGTTCTTC,CASRRRDNEQFF
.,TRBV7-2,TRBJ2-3,TGTGCCAGCAGCTTAGCGCTAACTAGATTCGATACGCAGTATTTT,CASSLALTRFDTQYF
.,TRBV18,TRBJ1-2,TGTGCCAGCTCACCCGACAGGTTCTATGGCTACACCTTC,CASSPDRFYGYTF
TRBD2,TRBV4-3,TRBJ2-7,TGCGCCAGCAGCCAAGATTGGGAGGGGCCGGTATCCTACGAGCAGTACTTC,CASSQDWEGPVSYEQYF
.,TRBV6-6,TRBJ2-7,TGTGCCAGCAGTTACAGGCTGGACTACGAGCAGTACTTC,CASSYRLDYEQYF
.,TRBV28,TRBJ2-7,TGTGCCAGCAGTGCCCACCCTAGAATCCAGTACTTC,CASSAHPRIQYF
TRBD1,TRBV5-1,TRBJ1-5,TGCGCCAGCAGCTTGGGACAGGGAGGTCAGCCCCAGCATTTT,CASSLGQGGQPQHF
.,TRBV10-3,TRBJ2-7,TGTGCCATCAGTGCAGCCGGGACTTCAAGGGAGCAGTACTTC,CAISAAGTSREQYF
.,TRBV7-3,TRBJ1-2,TGTGCCAGCAGCCCGGGGGGGGGTCCCCCCTATGGCTACACCTTC,CASSPGGGPPYGYTF
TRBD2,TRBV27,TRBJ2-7,TGTGCCAGCAGTTTACGGCTAGCGGGAGCTATCTACGAGCAGTACTTC,CASSLRLAGAIYEQYF
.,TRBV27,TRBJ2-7,TGTGCCAGCAGTTTATCCGGGACTGACCTCTACGAGCAGTACTTC,CASSLSGTDLYEQYF
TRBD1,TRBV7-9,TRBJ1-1,TGTGCCAGCAGCTCTACAGGGGCGTCTGAAGCTTTCTTT,CASSSTGASEAFF
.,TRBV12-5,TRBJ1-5,TGTGCTAGTGGTTTGGTAGGGCAGGGCGATTATAGCAATCAGCCCCAGCATTTT,CASGLVGQGDYSNQPQHF
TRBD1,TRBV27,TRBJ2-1,TGTGCCAGCAGACCACAGACAGGGGGCAGGAGCAATGAGCAGTTCTTC,CASRPQTGGRSNEQFF
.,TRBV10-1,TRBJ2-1,TGCGCCAGCAGCCTCGGGACTGCCTCTAACAATGAGCAGTTCTTC,CASSLGTASNNEQFF
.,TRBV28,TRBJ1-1,TGTGCCAGCAGCCGCCGTGGTGGCAGGGGTCTAGTCACGGAAGCTTTCTTT,CASSRRGGRGLVTEAFF
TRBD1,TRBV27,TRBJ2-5,TGTGCCAGCCGCGCCTACACCGGGACAGGCTTTAGTGAGCAGTACTTC,CASRAYTGTGFSEQYF
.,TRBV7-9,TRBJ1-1,TGTGCCAGCAGCCCAGGAGGGATAGGAGCTTTCTTT,CASSPGGIGAFF
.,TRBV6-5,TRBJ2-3,TGTGCCAGCAGTGCCCTAGTGATGGGCACAGATACGCAGTATTTT,CASSALVMGTDTQYF
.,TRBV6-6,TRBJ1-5,TGTGCCAGCAAGGGGGTTAGCAATCAGCCCCAGCATTTT,CASKGVSNQPQHF
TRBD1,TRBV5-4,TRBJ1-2,TGTGCCAGCAGCTCCGGACAGGAGAACTATGGCTACACCTTC,CASSSGQENYGYTF